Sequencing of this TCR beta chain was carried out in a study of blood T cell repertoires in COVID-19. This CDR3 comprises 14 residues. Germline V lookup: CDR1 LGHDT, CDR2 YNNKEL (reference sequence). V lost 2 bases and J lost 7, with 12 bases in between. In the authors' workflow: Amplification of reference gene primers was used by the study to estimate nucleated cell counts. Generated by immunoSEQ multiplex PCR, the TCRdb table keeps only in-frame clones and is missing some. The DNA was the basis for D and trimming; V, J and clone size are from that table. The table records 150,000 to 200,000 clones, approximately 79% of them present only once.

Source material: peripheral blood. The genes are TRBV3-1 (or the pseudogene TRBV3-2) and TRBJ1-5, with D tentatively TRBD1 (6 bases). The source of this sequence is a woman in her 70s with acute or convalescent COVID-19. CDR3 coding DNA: TGTGCCAGCAGCCAAAACAGGGCCTCACAGCCCCAGCATTTT. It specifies CASSQNRASQPQHF.